This passage covers 10 T cell receptor beta chains from one sample sequenced in a study of T cell repertoires in cytomegalovirus infection. These receptors' targets are unknown. TCRdb processed the reads anew with MiXCR; each CDR3 protein has one entry. The sample shows some 940,000 distinct CDR3 sequences, roughly 31% of them seen only once. Sequenced material: cultured CD8+ T cells from PBMCs, taken from culture after CMV antigen stimulation. The receptors derive from a human donor in good health (CMV status not recorded). Some clones in this sample may be carry-over from other donors' samples.

The rearrangement joins TRBV19 to TRBJ2-1; 7 bases match TRBD1. Germline V gives CDR1 LNHDA, CDR2 SQIVND (reference sequence). V trimming: 5 bases; J trimming: 4 bases; junction bases outside the gene matches: 14. The CDR3 spans 17 residues. Here the CDR3 DNA reads TGTGCCAGTAGTCTTTTTCCAGGACAGGCGAAATACAATGAGCAGTTCTTC. It codes for CASSLFPGQAKYNEQFF. The full variable domain, in which reference TRBV19 and TRBJ2-1 provide the parts outside the CDR3, is DGGITQSPKYLFRKEGQNVTLSCEQNLNHDAMYWYRQDPGQGLRLIYYSQIVNDFQKGDIAEGYSVSREKKESFPLTVTSAQKNPTAFYLCASSLFPGQAKYNEQFFGPGTRLTVL.

This clonotype was found a few times. The chain couples TRBV12-3 or TRBV12-4 to TRBJ2-2; D gene uncertain. There are 16 residues in the CDR3. The V end was cut by 6 bases, the J end by 0 bases, with 14 bases between. The CDR3 loop reads CASSHGPISNTGELFF. Here the CDR3 DNA reads TGTGCCAGCAGCCATGGGCCCATATCGAACACCGGGGAGCTGTTTTTT.

A few counts support this clonotype. The chain couples TRBV27 to TRBJ2-2; 10 bases line up with TRBD1. Germline CDR1 and CDR2: MNHEY and SMNVEV (reference sequence). V lost 4 bases, J lost 3 bases, and 11 bases stayed unmatched. This CDR3 comprises 18 residues. DNA of the CDR3: TGTGCCAGCAGTTCGCGCGACAGGGGGCGCACGGACACCGGGGAGCTGTTTTTT. This sequence encodes CASSSRDRGRTDTGELFF.

This sequence joins TRBV6-6 and TRBJ2-5; D may correspond to TRBD1 or TRBD2 (5 bases each). CDR1 and CDR2 from the germline V gene are MNHNY and SVGAGI (reference sequence). Trimming cost V 11 bases and J 1 base, with 14 bases left between them. This CDR3 spans 13 amino acids. The CDR3 protein is CAGGGAPQETQYF. The CDR3 bases are TGTGCCGGGGGTGGGGCCCCCCAAGAGACCCAGTACTTC.

This clonotype occurred a few times. The chain combines TRBV2 with TRBJ2-2, with a weak D call TRBD2 (6 bases). V lost 5 bases to trimming and J lost 7 bases, with 17 bases between them. CDR3 length: 15 residues. Germline CDR1 SNHLY, CDR2 FYNNEI. CDR3 loop: CASSLGGKGGGELFF. The CDR3 DNA follows: TGTGCCAGCAGTCTGGGAGGCAAAGGCGGCGGGGAGCTGTTTTTT.

This clonotype was found a few times. The chain couples TRBV7-9 to TRBJ1-1; D is perhaps TRBD1 (5 bases). CDR1 SEHNR and CDR2 FQNEAQ come from the germline V gene (reference sequence). The CDR3 runs to 17 residues. With 0 bases removed from V and 4 bases from J, the gap between germline ends came to 18 bases. In DNA, the CDR3 is TGTGCCAGCAGCTTAGCTTTTCGGGACCAACACGTCACTGAAGCTTTCTTT. It translates to CASSLAFRDQHVTEAFF.

The chain is built from TRBV2 and TRBJ2-7; D gene uncertain. CDR1 and CDR2 (germline): SNHLY, FYNNEI. Trimming stripped 3 bases from V and 3 bases from J, with 15 bases between. CDR3 length: 15 amino acids. The CDR3 DNA sequence: TGTGCCAGCAGTGATAGGCAGGCGTCCCTCTACGAGCAGTACTTC. Translated, it gives CASSDRQASLYEQYF.

CDR3 region: CASSAGQNRNIQYF. CDR3 sequence (DNA): TGCGCCAGCAGCGCCGGACAAAACAGAAACATTCAGTACTTC. The chain has TRBV5-1 and TRBJ2-4; possible D gene TRBD1, 5 bases. Trimming left V 4 bases short and J 6 bases short, with 14 bases between. Germline values: CDR1 SGHRS, CDR2 YFSETQ. The CDR3 totals 14 residues.

This chain links TRBV11-3 with TRBJ2-1, with D perhaps TRBD2 (5 bases). The germline V gene encodes CDR1 SGHNT and CDR2 YENEEA. The CDR3 length is 14 residues. The V end was cut by 5 bases, the J end by 10 bases, with 18 bases between. The CDR3 protein is CASSQIGRRGEQFF. In DNA, the CDR3 is TGTGCCAGCAGCCAAATCGGACGGCGCGGGGAGCAGTTCTTC.

Turning to this clonotype: This may stem from a read error, because a much larger clone lies one nucleotide away. This chain links TRBV7-1 with TRBJ1-2, with D tentatively TRBD1 (6 bases). TRBV7-1 is noted as an ORF with a role that remains uncertain. The CDR3 loop spans 13 amino acids. V gave up 7 bases and J gave up 3 bases, with 12 bases separating them. The CDR3 DNA reads TGTGCCAGCACCTACAGGGTTCACTATGGCTACACCTTC. It codes for CASTYRVHYGYTF.